The clone carrying this TCR beta chain was picked up many times. Its antigen is as yet unknown. The data derive from a study of human T cells and chemical hapten exposure. About the study: Diphenylcyclopropenone doses were given weekly to the scalps of patients across the roughly 25-week study. General observations from the study: It was expanded TCRs that formed significantly more large CDR3 similarity clusters than controls did.

During construction of the library, unique molecular identifiers were attached to individual cDNA molecules for quantitative, reproducible TCR counting. TCRdb redid the calling of the RACE reads with MiXCR, one entry per CDR3 protein. The sample records around 75,000 distinct CDR3 sequences, about an eighth being singletons. The length of the CDR3 is 16 residues. V was clipped by 4 bases and J by 5 bases; unmatched bases: 8. From germline, CDR1 is SGHRS and CDR2 YFSETQ. The time point here: patch test 1, 2 weeks after DPC sensitization. Regarding treatment: therapeutic diphenylcyclopropenone sensitization with weekly scalp DPC.

The sequencing here drew on whole blood, taken in connection with sensitization to the hapten diphenylcyclopropenone (DPC). J is TRBJ1-5 and V is TRBV5-1; 11 bases agree with TRBD1. The TCR was taken from a woman in her sixties with alopecia areata. Some clones in this sample may be carry-over from other donors' samples. CDR3 region: CASSQDRGLVDQPQHF. In nucleotides, the CDR3 is TGCGCCAGCAGCCAGGACAGGGGGCTCGTTGATCAGCCCCAGCATTTT. Supplemented by reference TRBV5-1 and TRBJ1-5, the full variable domain reads KAGVTQTPRYLIKTRGQQVTLSCSPISGHRSVSWYQQTPGQGLQFLFEYFSETQRNKGNFPGRFSGRQFSNSRSEMNVSTLELGDSALYLCASSQDRGLVDQPQHFGDGTRLSIL.